The 29 T cell receptor beta chains listed next were all sequenced from one sample in a study of blood T cell repertoires in COVID-19. The assay was immunoSEQ multiplex PCR, and TCRdb's table has in-frame clones only and misses some. The sample holds around 81,000 clones, 83% seen once. Sequenced sample: peripheral blood. Source of these receptors: a man older than 75 with acute or convalescent COVID-19.

The chain has TRBV28 and TRBJ2-7; the D gene is possibly TRBD1 (6 bases). Per the germline V gene, CDR1 is MDHEN and CDR2 is SYDVKM. CDR3 size: 13 residues. V lost 6 bases and J 3 bases, leaving 12 bases between the germline ends. DNA for the CDR3: TGTGCCAGCAGGCGGACAGCGGTCTACGAGCAGTACTTC. The encoded protein is CASRRTAVYEQYF.

The sample holds a few counts of this clone. The gene calls are TRBV7-9 and TRBJ2-6; 9 nucleotides line up with TRBD1. Germline loops: CDR1 SEHNR, CDR2 FQNEAQ (reference sequence). CDR3 length: 18 residues. The V segment lost 1 base and the J segment 0 bases; nucleotides outside the gene matches: 4. The CDR3 coding sequence is TGTGCCAGCAGCTTAGGTACAGGGGGCTTCTCTGGGGCCAACGTCCTGACTTTC. This codes for CASSLGTGGFSGANVLTF.

This clone was seen a single time. The chain recombines TRBV7-2 with TRBJ1-1, with 8 bases identical to TRBD1. Germline CDR1 is SGHTA and CDR2 is FQGNSA. After removal of 5 bases from V and 5 bases from J, the junction contained 10 bases not matched to a gene. The CDR3 is made up of 15 amino acids. CDR3 in amino acids: CASSARQGTRTEAFF. CDR3 DNA: TGTGCCAGCAGCGCCCGACAGGGGACGAGGACTGAAGCTTTCTTT. Full variable domain (outside the CDR3, taken from reference TRBV7-2 and TRBJ1-1): GAGVSQSPSNKVTEKGKDVELRCDPISGHTALYWYRQSLGQGLEFLIYFQGNSAPDKSGLPSDRFSAERTGGSVSTLTIQRTQQEDSAVYLCASSARQGTRTEAFFGQGTRLTVV.

This clone was counted only a few times. The chain has TRBV27 and TRBJ1-2; 7 bases map to TRBD1. V shed 2 bases and J 2 bases; nucleotides not matched to a gene: 5. The CDR3 spans 15 residues. CDR1 is MNHEY and CDR2 is SMNVEV in the germline V gene (reference sequence). The CDR3 nucleotides are TGTGCCAGCAGTTTACGGGACAGTTTGAACTATGGCTACACCTTC. Protein sequence: CASSLRDSLNYGYTF.

The chain has TRBV21-1 and TRBJ1-1. TRBV21-1 is annotated as a pseudogene. The CDR3 covers 15 residues. The DNA of the CDR3 is TGTGCCAGCAGCAAAGGGCCGGGGGTAAACACTGAAGCTTTCTTT. It encodes CASSKGPGVNTEAFF.

This clone was seen just once. This sequence joins TRBV27 and TRBJ2-2; 9 nucleotides align to TRBD1. Trimming cost V 4 bases and J 4 bases; bases outside gene matches: 13. The CDR3 is 18 residues long. From germline, CDR1 is MNHEY and CDR2 SMNVEV (reference sequence). CDR3 loop: CASSSDTGGPRGTGELFF. CDR3 coding DNA: TGTGCCAGCAGTTCGGATACAGGGGGCCCGCGAGGCACCGGGGAGCTGTTTTTT.

The rearrangement joins TRBV27 to TRBJ1-2, with D unresolved. The germline V and J ends were trimmed by 5 bases and 0 bases, with 10 bases remaining between them. The CDR3 length is 14 residues. CDR1 MNHEY and CDR2 SMNVEV come from the germline V gene (reference sequence). CDR3 region: CASSGSNTNYGYTF. CDR3 nucleotides: TGTGCCAGCAGTGGGAGTAACACTAACTATGGCTACACCTTC.

This clone was counted once. The gene calls are TRBV12-3 or TRBV12-4 and TRBJ1-5, with D maybe TRBD1 (5 bases). The CDR3 totals 12 residues. V gave up 7 bases and J gave up 4 bases, with 8 bases separating them. The CDR3 DNA reads TGTGCCAGCACTCGGGGGAATCAGCCCCAGCATTTT. Translated: CASTRGNQPQHF.

This chain uses TRBV24-1 with TRBJ2-1; 14 bases agree with TRBD2. From germline, CDR1 is KGHDR and CDR2 SFDVKD. This CDR3 has 15 amino acids. J lost 8 bases, V lost 6 bases, and 5 bases had no gene match. This CDR3 reads CATSRGTSGRDEQFF. The CDR3 region has the DNA TGTGCCACCAGTCGAGGGACTAGCGGGAGAGATGAGCAGTTCTTC.

This clone was picked up one time. The rearrangement joins TRBV6-1 to TRBJ1-2, with no clear D. CDR3 length: 14 residues. The ends were cut back, 3 bases at V and 3 bases at J, with 11 bases in the middle. CDR1 is MNHNS and CDR2 is SASEGT in the germline V gene. In DNA, the CDR3 is TGTGCCAGCAGTGACGATAGTGCGTACTATGGCTACACCTTC. It encodes CASSDDSAYYGYTF.

This clone was recorded only once. The chain links TRBV5-4 to TRBJ2-4, with a possible D match to TRBD1 (6 bases). The ends were cut back, 5 bases at V and 9 bases at J, with 15 bases in the middle. CDR3 length equals 13 residues. Germline lookup yields CDR1 SGHNT and CDR2 YYREEE (reference sequence). The CDR3 DNA is TGTGCCAGCAGATTCGGACAGCTGGGCATTCAGTACTTC. Its translation is CASRFGQLGIQYF.

CDR3 in DNA: TGTGCCAGCAGTTTAGCCCTACAGGGGGCAGAAGGCTACACCTTC. This codes for CASSLALQGAEGYTF. This chain joins TRBV28 and TRBJ1-2; 9 bases fit TRBD1. V trimming: 2 bases; J trimming: 8 bases; junction bases outside the gene matches: 9. Germline CDR1 is MDHEN and CDR2 is SYDVKM. The CDR3 has 15 residues.

J is TRBJ2-5 and V is TRBV7-9; D call uncertain. V was trimmed by 1 base and J by 2 bases, leaving 8 bases between them. Per the germline V gene, CDR1 is SEHNR and CDR2 is FQNEAQ (reference sequence). The CDR3 consists of 14 residues. CDR3 sequence reads: CASSLGSSQETQYF. The DNA of the CDR3 is TGTGCCAGCAGCTTAGGGAGCAGTCAAGAGACCCAGTACTTC.

This chain links TRBV7-9 with TRBJ2-3; D may be TRBD2 (6 bases). The CDR3 consists of 14 residues. Deletions cut 1 base from V and 4 bases from J, with 9 bases between. Germline lookup yields CDR1 SEHNR and CDR2 FQNEAQ (reference sequence). The CDR3 loop is CASSLVADADTQYF. The CDR3 region has the DNA TGTGCCAGCAGCTTAGTAGCGGACGCAGATACGCAGTATTTT.

This chain links TRBV19 with TRBJ2-2, with 7 bases that match TRBD1. J gave up 2 bases and V 6 bases, and 3 bases lay outside the gene matches. The CDR3 sequence is 14 residues long. The germline V gene has CDR1 LNHDA and CDR2 SQIVND (reference sequence). The CDR3 loop is CASRQGTNTGELFF. CDR3 bases: TGTGCCAGTAGACAGGGGACAAACACCGGGGAGCTGTTTTTT.

This clone was found once. The chain employs TRBV18 and TRBJ2-3, with a weak D call TRBD1 (5 bases). This CDR3 contains 16 residues. V dropped 1 base and J dropped 0 bases, with 11 bases sitting between them. Germline loops: CDR1 KGHSH, CDR2 LQKENI. CDR3 DNA sequence: TGTGCCAGCTCACCACGAGGACAAGGGAGCACAGATACGCAGTATTTT. It codes for CASSPRGQGSTDTQYF.

The J gene is TRBJ2-1, the V gene TRBV19; D perhaps matches TRBD1 (5 bases). The V end was cut by 5 bases, the J end by 0 bases, with 8 bases between. This CDR3 has 14 residues. Germline V gene sequence: CDR1 LNHDA, CDR2 SQIVND (reference sequence). The DNA for the CDR3 is TGTGCCAGTAGTGGTCAGGGCTCCTACAATGAGCAGTTCTTC. It specifies CASSGQGSYNEQFF.

The genes are TRBV5-1 and TRBJ1-5; TRBD1 agrees at 7 bases. Germline values: CDR1 SGHRS, CDR2 YFSETQ. J gave up 1 base and V 5 bases, and 3 bases lay outside the gene matches. The CDR3 covers 14 residues. CDR3 coding DNA: TGCGCCAGCAGTTTGACAGGGAGCAATCAGCCCCAGCATTTT. This translates into CASSLTGSNQPQHF.

This clone was counted only a few times. The V and J genes are TRBV7-8 and TRBJ1-2; TRBD1 matches at 10 bases. The CDR3 totals 15 residues. Germline trimming cut 5 bases from V and 4 bases from J; bases unmatched to any gene: 7. The V gene's germline CDR1 is SGHVS and CDR2 FQNEAQ. CDR3: CASSPERDRGYGYTF. The CDR3 region has the DNA TGTGCCAGCAGCCCAGAACGGGACAGGGGCTATGGCTACACCTTC.

The genes are TRBV18 and TRBJ1-1; 7 bases are shared with TRBD1. V lost 6 bases and J lost 3; bases outside the gene matches: 10. Germline assignment: CDR1 KGHSH and CDR2 LQKENI. The CDR3 loop spans 15 amino acids. The CDR3 reads CASSTEAGGHTEAFF. Here the CDR3 DNA reads TGTGCCAGCTCCACCGAGGCAGGGGGACACACTGAAGCTTTCTTT.

The rearrangement joins TRBV7-2 to TRBJ2-2; 13 bases are shared with TRBD2. Germline trimming cut 2 bases from V and 3 bases from J; bases unmatched to any gene: 3. Germline V lookup: CDR1 SGHTA, CDR2 FQGNSA. The CDR3 has 17 amino acids. Here the CDR3 DNA reads TGTGCCAGCAGCTTACAGGGACTAGCGGGGTACACCGGGGAGCTGTTTTTT. Amino acid sequence: CASSLQGLAGYTGELFF.

The J gene is TRBJ2-1, the V gene TRBV18, with 12 bases lining up with TRBD2. V was clipped by 2 bases and J by 10 bases; unmatched bases: 3. Germline V lookup: CDR1 KGHSH, CDR2 LQKENI. CDR3 length equals 14 residues. CDR3 region: CASSPTSGRPEQFF. The CDR3 DNA reads TGTGCCAGCTCACCAACTAGCGGGAGGCCCGAGCAGTTCTTC.

The J gene is TRBJ2-5, the V gene TRBV5-1, with 7 nucleotides matching TRBD2. The V segment lost 4 bases and the J segment 2 bases; nucleotides outside the gene matches: 8. The germline V gene encodes CDR1 SGHRS and CDR2 YFSETQ. The CDR3 contains 15 residues. The DNA of the CDR3 is TGCGCCAGCAGCGCCGGACTAGACCTTCAAGAGACCCAGTACTTC. Amino acids: CASSAGLDLQETQYF.

The chain recombines TRBV6-5 with TRBJ1-3, with a possible D match to TRBD1 (5 bases). Germline V gene lookup returns CDR1 MNHEY and CDR2 SVGAGI. V was shortened by 8 bases and J by 0 bases, with 14 bases between the two germline ends. This CDR3 region has 15 residues. CDR3 in DNA: TGTGCCAGCGCGGGACTCCCGAGCTCTGGAAACACCATATATTTT. Translated: CASAGLPSSGNTIYF.

This clone has a count of ten or more. This chain connects TRBV3-1 (or the pseudogene TRBV3-2) to TRBJ1-5; TRBD1 matches 10 bases. The J segment lost 7 bases and the V segment lost 0 bases, leaving 15 bases of the junction unmatched. Germline CDR1 is LGHDT and CDR2 is YNNKEL (reference sequence). This CDR3 spans 19 amino acids. Here the CDR3 DNA reads TGTGCCAGCAGCCAAGAGTTAGGGACAGGGGAGTTTTTCTGGCAGCCCCAGCATTTT. Encoded protein: CASSQELGTGEFFWQPQHF.

The chain recombines TRBV5-1 with TRBJ2-5; maybe TRBD2 (6 bases). The CDR3 extends over 16 amino acids. Trimming removed 0 bases from V and 3 bases from J, with 15 bases in between. The V gene's germline CDR1 is SGHRS and CDR2 YFSETQ. CDR3: CASSLEGGGLKETQYF. Written as DNA, the CDR3 is TGCGCCAGCAGCTTGGAGGGTGGGGGACTCAAAGAGACCCAGTACTTC.

The chain links TRBV5-6 to TRBJ2-3, with 8 positions matching TRBD1. The junction had 14 bases not matched to a gene; V was cut back by 4 bases and J by 1 base. Germline V gene sequence: CDR1 SGHDT, CDR2 YYEEEE. There are 18 residues in the CDR3. The CDR3 sequence: CASSLGTFGQGGTDTQYF. In DNA, the CDR3 is TGTGCCAGCAGCCTTGGGACCTTCGGACAGGGAGGCACAGATACGCAGTATTTT. Using reference TRBV5-6 and TRBJ2-3 for the parts outside the CDR3, the full variable domain is DAGVTQSPTHLIKTRGQQVTLRCSPKSGHDTVSWYQQALGQGPQFIFQYYEEEERQRGNFPDRFSGHQFPNYSSELNVNALLLGDSALYLCASSLGTFGQGGTDTQYFGPGTRLTVL.

This clone was seen just once. The chain links TRBV27 to TRBJ2-1; TRBD2 matches 11 bases. Looked up from germline, CDR1 is MNHEY and CDR2 is SMNVEV (reference sequence). CDR3 length: 15 amino acids. V dropped 5 bases and J dropped 2; count of bases not matched to a gene: 2. CDR3 nucleotide sequence: TGTGCCAGCAGTGTGACTAGCGGGGCCTACAATGAGCAGTTCTTC. Translation gives CASSVTSGAYNEQFF.

V is TRBV6-6 and J is TRBJ2-2, with 7 bases aligning to TRBD1. The germline V gene encodes CDR1 MNHNY and CDR2 SVGAGI (reference sequence). The junction had 3 bases not matched to a gene; V was cut back by 8 bases and J by 0 bases. The CDR3 extends over 14 amino acids. The CDR3 is CASSGQTNTGELFF. CDR3 DNA sequence: TGTGCCAGCTCGGGACAGACGAACACCGGGGAGCTGTTTTTT.